The clone carrying this T cell receptor beta chain is deemed medium-sized by its frequency. After re-calling the 10x single-cell sequencing reads, TCRdb lists one entry per CDR3 protein, DNA absent. With 1,000 or so distinct CDR3 sequences in the sample, the ten largest clones hold over 9%. Germline V gives CDR1 MNHEY, CDR2 SMNVEV (reference sequence). The CDR3 is made up of 15 amino acids. This specimen comes from a study of CD8 T cells in cerebrospinal fluid in Alzheimer's disease. The chain uses TRBV27 and TRBJ1-2; the TCRdb call, TRBD1, lacks DNA for checking. This sequence originates from a human donor in good health. Sequencing was done on a sample of cerebrospinal fluid. The chain's CDR3 is CASWSLWGHTYGYTF.